This entry is about one T cell receptor beta chain. Here immunoSEQ multiplex PCR was the method, and the copy in TCRdb shows in-frame clones only, minus some. The data hold about 330,000 clones, with 86% observed a single time. The data derive from a study of blood T cell repertoires in COVID-19. About the study: Acute-phase and convalescent COVID-19 samples originated in the United States, Italy and Spain. The analysed material was cDNA or gDNA that came from T cells, B-cell-depleted T cells, or PBMCs.

Sequencing was performed on peripheral blood. This TCR derives from a woman in her forties or fifties with acute or convalescent COVID-19.

CDR3 nucleotides: TGTGCCAGCAGCTCGATGACTAGCTGGGCCCCTTATACGCAGTATTTT. Translation: CASSSMTSWAPYTQYF. The J gene is TRBJ2-3, the V gene TRBV7-9, with 7 bases matching TRBD2. Per the germline V gene, CDR1 is SEHNR and CDR2 is FQNEAQ (reference sequence). The CDR3 length is 16 residues. After removal of 4 bases from V and 7 bases from J, the junction contained 14 bases not matched to a gene. Using reference TRBV7-9 and TRBJ2-3 for the parts outside the CDR3, the full variable domain is DTGVSQNPRHKITKRGQNVTFRCDPISEHNRLYWYRQTLGQGPEFLTYFQNEAQLEKSRLLSDRFSAERPKGSFSTLEIQRTEQGDSAMYLCASSSMTSWAPYTQYFGPGTRLTVL.